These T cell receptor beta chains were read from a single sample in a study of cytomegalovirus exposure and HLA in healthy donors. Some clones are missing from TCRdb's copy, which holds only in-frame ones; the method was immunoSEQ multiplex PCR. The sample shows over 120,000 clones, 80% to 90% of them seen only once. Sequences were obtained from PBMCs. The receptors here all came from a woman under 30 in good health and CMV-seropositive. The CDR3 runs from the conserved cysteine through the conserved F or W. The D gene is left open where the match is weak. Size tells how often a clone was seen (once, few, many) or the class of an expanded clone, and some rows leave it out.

CDR3 DNA: TGTGCCAGCAGCCCACGGACAGGGGAGAACTACGAGCAGTACTTC
CDR3 protein: CASSPRTGENYEQYF
J gene: TRBJ2-7
D gene: TRBD1
clone size: -
V gene: TRBV25-1

CDR3 DNA: TGTGCCAGTAGATCGCCGGGACTTCTATTCTATGGCTACACCTTC
CDR3 protein: CASRSPGLLFYGYTF
J gene: TRBJ1-2
D gene: -
clone size: -
V gene: TRBV19

CDR3 DNA: TGTGCCAGCAGCTTGGTACAGTCCATGGGGACCCAGTACTTC
CDR3 protein: CASSLVQSMGTQYF
J gene: TRBJ2-5
D gene: -
clone size: -
V gene: TRBV5-5

CDR3 DNA: TGTGCCAGCAGCTCGAGTCGGGACAGACTCTCCTACGAGCAGTACTTC
CDR3 protein: CASSSSRDRLSYEQYF
J gene: TRBJ2-7
D gene: TRBD1
clone size: -
V gene: TRBV5-6

CDR3 DNA: TGTGCCAGCAGCGAGAATGAAGCAGGGGCGGTCTATGGCTACACCTTC
CDR3 protein: CASSENEAGAVYGYTF
J gene: TRBJ1-2
D gene: -
clone size: -
V gene: TRBV9

CDR3 DNA: TGTGCCAGCAGGGAACAGGGGGCGGCCGATTCACCCCTCCACTTT
CDR3 protein: CASREQGAADSPLHF
J gene: TRBJ1-6
D gene: TRBD1
clone size: -
V gene: TRBV6-4

CDR3 DNA: TGTGCCAGTAGTATAGGGAACAGGGTAAACTCTGGGGCCAACGTCCTGACTTTC
CDR3 protein: CASSIGNRVNSGANVLTF
J gene: TRBJ2-6
D gene: -
clone size: -
V gene: TRBV19

CDR3 DNA: TGTGCCAGCAGCCGAGACAGGGGGGAAAAAGATACGCAGTATTTT
CDR3 protein: CASSRDRGEKDTQYF
J gene: TRBJ2-3
D gene: TRBD1
clone size: -
V gene: TRBV13

CDR3 DNA: TGTGCCAGCAGCCCCCAAGGACGGGGCTCCTACAATGAGCAGTTCTTC
CDR3 protein: CASSPQGRGSYNEQFF
J gene: TRBJ2-1
D gene: -
clone size: -
V gene: TRBV9

CDR3 DNA: TGCGCCAGCAGCCAATACGACAGGGTTGAAGAGACCCAGTACTTC
CDR3 protein: CASSQYDRVEETQYF
J gene: TRBJ2-5
D gene: TRBD1
clone size: -
V gene: TRBV4-1

CDR3 DNA: TGTGCCAGCAGTTATATTTCGACAGCGTATGGCTACACCTTC
CDR3 protein: CASSYISTAYGYTF
J gene: TRBJ1-2
D gene: -
clone size: -
V gene: TRBV7-9

CDR3 DNA: TGTGCCAGCAGTCGAGTTACCAGCACAGATACGCAGTATTTT
CDR3 protein: CASSRVTSTDTQYF
J gene: TRBJ2-3
D gene: -
clone size: -
V gene: TRBV9

CDR3 DNA: TGTGCCAGCAGTCCCGGGGGAGGGTACGAGCAGTACTTC
CDR3 protein: CASSPGGGYEQYF
J gene: TRBJ2-7
D gene: TRBD2
clone size: few
V gene: TRBV9

CDR3 DNA: TGTGCCAGCAGTTCCCCCTCGCAGGGATCTGGAAACACCATATATTTT
CDR3 protein: CASSSPSQGSGNTIYF
J gene: TRBJ1-3
D gene: -
clone size: -
V gene: TRBV28

CDR3 DNA: TGTGCCTGGAGTGTATTGTGGGACAGTGATGAAAAACTGTTTTTT
CDR3 protein: CAWSVLWDSDEKLFF
J gene: TRBJ1-4
D gene: TRBD1
clone size: -
V gene: TRBV30